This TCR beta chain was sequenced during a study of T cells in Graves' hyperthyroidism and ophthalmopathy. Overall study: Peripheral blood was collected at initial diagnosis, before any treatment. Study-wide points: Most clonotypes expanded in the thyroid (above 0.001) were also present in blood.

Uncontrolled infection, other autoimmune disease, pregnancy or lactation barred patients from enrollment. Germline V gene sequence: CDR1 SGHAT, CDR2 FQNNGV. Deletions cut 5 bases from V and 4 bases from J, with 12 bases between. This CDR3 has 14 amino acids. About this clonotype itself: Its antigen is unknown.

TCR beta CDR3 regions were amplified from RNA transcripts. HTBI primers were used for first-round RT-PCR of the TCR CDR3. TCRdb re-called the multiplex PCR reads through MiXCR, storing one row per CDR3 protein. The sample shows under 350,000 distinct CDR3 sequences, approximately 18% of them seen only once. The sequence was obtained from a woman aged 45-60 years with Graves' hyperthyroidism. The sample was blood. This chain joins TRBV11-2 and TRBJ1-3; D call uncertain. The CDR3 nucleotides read TGTGCCAGCAGCCCAGACCCCCAGGGAAACACCATATATTTT. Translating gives CASSPDPQGNTIYF.